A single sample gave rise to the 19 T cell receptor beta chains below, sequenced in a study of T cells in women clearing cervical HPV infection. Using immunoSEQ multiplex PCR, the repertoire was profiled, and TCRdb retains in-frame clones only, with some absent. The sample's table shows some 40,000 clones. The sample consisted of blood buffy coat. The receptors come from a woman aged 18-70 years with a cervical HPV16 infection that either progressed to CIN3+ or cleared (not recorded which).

The CDR3 spells CSAERTGTETQYF. The CDR3 DNA, read in part, is TGCAGTGCCGAGCGGACAGGGACAGAGACC. V gene TRBV20-1 combines with J gene TRBJ2-5; 8 bases fit TRBD1. The observed sequence ends 3 residues before the CDR3 terminus, with the missing tail filled in from the germline J gene. J lost 4 bases, V lost 6 bases, and 7 bases had no gene match. CDR1 is DFQATT, CDR2 SNEGSKA, per germline (reference sequence). CDR3 length equals 13 residues.

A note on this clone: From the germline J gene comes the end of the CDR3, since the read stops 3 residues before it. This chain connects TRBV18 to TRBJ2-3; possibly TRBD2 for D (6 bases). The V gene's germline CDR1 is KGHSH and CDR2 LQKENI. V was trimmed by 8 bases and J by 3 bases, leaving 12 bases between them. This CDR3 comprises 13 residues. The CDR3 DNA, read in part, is TGTGCCAGCACGACTAGTTTAACAGATACG. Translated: CASTTSLTDT. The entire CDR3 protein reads CASTTSLTDTQYF.

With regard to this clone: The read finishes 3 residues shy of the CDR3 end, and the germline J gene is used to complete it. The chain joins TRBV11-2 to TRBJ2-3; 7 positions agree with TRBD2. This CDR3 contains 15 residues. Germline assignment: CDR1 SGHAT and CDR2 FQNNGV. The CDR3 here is CASSSGLVGKETQYF. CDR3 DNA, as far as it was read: TGTGCCAGCAGCTCTGGACTAGTAGGGAAAGAGACG.

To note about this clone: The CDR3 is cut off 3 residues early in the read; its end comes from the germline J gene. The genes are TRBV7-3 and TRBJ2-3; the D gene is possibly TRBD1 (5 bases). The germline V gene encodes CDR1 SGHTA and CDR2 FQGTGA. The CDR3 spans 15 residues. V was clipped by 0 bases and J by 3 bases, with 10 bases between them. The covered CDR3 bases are TGTGCCAGCAGCTTAACGCAGGGTCTAACAGATACG. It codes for CASSLTQGLTDT. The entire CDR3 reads CASSLTQGLTDTQYF. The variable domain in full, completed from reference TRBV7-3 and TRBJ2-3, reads GAGVSQTPSNKVTEKGKYVELRCDPISGHTALYWYRQSLGQGPEFLIYFQGTGAADDSGLPNDRFFAVRPEGSVSTLKIQRTERGDSAVYLCASSLTQGLTDTQYFGPGTRLTVL.

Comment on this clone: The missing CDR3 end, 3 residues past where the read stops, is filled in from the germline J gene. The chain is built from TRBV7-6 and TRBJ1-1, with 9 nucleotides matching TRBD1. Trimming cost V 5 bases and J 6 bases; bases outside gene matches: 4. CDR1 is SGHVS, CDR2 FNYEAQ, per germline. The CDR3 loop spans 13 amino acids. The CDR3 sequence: CASSMTGGAEAFF. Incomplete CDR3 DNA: TGTGCCAGCAGCATGACAGGGGGGGCTGAA.

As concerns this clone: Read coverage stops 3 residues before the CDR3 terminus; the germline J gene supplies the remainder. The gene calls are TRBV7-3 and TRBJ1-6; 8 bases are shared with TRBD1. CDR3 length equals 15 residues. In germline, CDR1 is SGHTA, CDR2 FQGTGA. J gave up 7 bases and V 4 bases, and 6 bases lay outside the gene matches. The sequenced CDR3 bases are TGTGCCAGCAGCTCCAGGGGGCTTGGCAATTCACCC. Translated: CASSSRGLGNSP. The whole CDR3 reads CASSSRGLGNSPLHF.

The CDR3 bases that were read are TGTGCCAGTAGTATCGTGCTAGCGGGAGGGCCCAATGAG. Translating gives CASSIVLAGGPNE. The whole CDR3 reads CASSIVLAGGPNEQFF. The chain employs TRBV19 and TRBJ2-1; TRBD2 aligns across 12 bases. The missing CDR3 end, 3 residues past where the read stops, is filled in from the germline J gene. CDR3 size: 16 residues. Germline V gene lookup returns CDR1 LNHDA and CDR2 SQIVND (reference sequence). The trim removed 3 bases at V and 6 bases at J, leaving 6 bases unmatched. Full variable domain (missing parts from reference TRBV19 and TRBJ2-1): DGGITQSPKYLFRKEGQNVTLSCEQNLNHDAMYWYRQDPGQGLRLIYYSQIVNDFQKGDIAEGYSVSREKKESFPLTVTSAQKNPTAFYLCASSIVLAGGPNEQFFGPGTRLTVL.

This CDR3 is CASSLGQGYSYEQYF. CDR3 DNA, as far as it was read: TGCGCCAGCAGCTTGGGACAGGGATACTCCTACGAG. The chain has TRBV5-1 and TRBJ2-7; 7 bases are a match to TRBD1. The read is 3 residues too short to cover the CDR3 end, so that end is filled in from the germline J gene. The CDR3 runs to 15 residues. Germline trimming cut 0 bases from V and 0 bases from J; bases unmatched to any gene: 3. CDR1 and CDR2 (germline): SGHRS, YFSETQ.

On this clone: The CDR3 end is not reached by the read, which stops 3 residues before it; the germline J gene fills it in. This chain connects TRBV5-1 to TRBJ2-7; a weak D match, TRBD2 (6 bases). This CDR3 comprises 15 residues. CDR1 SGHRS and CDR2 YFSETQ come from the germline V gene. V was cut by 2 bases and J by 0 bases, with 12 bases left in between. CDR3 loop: CASSLGTLSSYEQYF. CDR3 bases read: TGCGCCAGCAGCTTAGGGACTCTCAGCTCCTACGAG.

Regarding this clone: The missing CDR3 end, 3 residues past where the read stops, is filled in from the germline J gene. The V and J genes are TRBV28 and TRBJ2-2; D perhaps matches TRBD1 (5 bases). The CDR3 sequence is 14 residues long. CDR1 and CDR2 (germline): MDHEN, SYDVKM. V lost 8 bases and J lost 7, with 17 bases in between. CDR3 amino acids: CASLGAGSLGELFF. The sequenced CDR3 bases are TGTGCCAGCCTTGGGGCAGGGTCCCTCGGGGAG.

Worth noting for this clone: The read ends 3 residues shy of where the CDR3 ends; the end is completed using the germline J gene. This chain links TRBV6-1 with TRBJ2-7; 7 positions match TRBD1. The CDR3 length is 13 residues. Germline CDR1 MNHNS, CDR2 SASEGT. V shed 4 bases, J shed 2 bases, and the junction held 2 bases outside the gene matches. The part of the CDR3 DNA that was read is TGTGCCAGCAGTGCGGGGACAGCCTACGAG. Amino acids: CASSAGTAYE. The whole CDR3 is CASSAGTAYEQYF.

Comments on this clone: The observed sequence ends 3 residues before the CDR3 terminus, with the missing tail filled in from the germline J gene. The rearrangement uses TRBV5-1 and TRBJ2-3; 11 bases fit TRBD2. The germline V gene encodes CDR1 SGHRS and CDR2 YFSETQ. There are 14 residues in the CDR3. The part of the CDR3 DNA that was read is TGCGCCAGCAGCACTAGCGGGGGAGGGGAGACG. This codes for CASSTSGGGET. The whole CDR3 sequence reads CASSTSGGGETQYF. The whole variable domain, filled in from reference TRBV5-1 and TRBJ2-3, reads KAGVTQTPRYLIKTRGQQVTLSCSPISGHRSVSWYQQTPGQGLQFLFEYFSETQRNKGNFPGRFSGRQFSNSRSEMNVSTLELGDSALYLCASSTSGGGETQYFGPGTRLTVL.

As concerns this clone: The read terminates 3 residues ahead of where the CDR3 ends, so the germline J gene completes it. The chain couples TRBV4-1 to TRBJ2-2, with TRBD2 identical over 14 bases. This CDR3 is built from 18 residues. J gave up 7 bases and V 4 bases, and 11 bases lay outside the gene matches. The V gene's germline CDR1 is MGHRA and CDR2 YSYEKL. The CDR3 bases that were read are TGCGCCAGCAGCCCCGGGGGACTAGCGGGAGTAAGGGGCGGGGAG. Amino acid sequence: CASSPGGLAGVRGGE. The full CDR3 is CASSPGGLAGVRGGELFF.

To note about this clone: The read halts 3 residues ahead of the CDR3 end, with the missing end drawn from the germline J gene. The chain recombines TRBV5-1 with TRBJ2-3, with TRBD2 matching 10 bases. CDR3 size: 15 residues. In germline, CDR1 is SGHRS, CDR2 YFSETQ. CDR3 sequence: CASSYGSGGGETQYF. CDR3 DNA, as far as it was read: TGCGCCAGCAGCTACGGAAGCGGGGGGGGAGAGACG.

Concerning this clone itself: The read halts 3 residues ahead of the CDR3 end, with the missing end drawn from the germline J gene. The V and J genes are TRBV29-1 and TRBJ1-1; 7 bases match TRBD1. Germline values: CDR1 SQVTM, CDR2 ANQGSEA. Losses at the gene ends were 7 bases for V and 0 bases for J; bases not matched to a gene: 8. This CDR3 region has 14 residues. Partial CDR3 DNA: TGCAGCGGCCGACAGGGAACCATGAACACTGAA. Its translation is CSGRQGTMNTE. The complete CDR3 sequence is CSGRQGTMNTEAFF. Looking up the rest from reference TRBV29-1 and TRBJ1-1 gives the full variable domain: SAVISQKPSRDICQRGTSLTIQCQVDSQVTMMFWYRQQPGQSLTLIATANQGSEATYESGFVIDKFPISRPNLTFSTLTVSNMSPEDSSIYLCSGRQGTMNTEAFFGQGTRLTVV.

The sequenced CDR3 bases are TGCAGTGCTTCCGGGACTAGCGGCTACAATGAG. Encoded protein: CSASGTSGYNE. Given in full, the CDR3 is CSASGTSGYNEQFF. The chain couples TRBV20-1 to TRBJ2-1, with 11 bases that match TRBD2. The observed sequence ends 3 residues before the CDR3 terminus, with the missing tail filled in from the germline J gene. The CDR3 is 14 residues long. Germline-derived CDR1 and CDR2 are DFQATT and SNEGSKA (reference sequence). V shed 5 bases, J shed 3 bases, and the junction held 3 bases outside the gene matches.

The DNA read from the CDR3 is TGCGCCAGCAGCTTGAGCTTGACACTTTACGAG. Amino acids: CASSLSLTLYE. The whole CDR3 region reads CASSLSLTLYEQYF. This sequence joins TRBV5-1 and TRBJ2-7; D not certain. The CDR3 end falls 3 residues outside the read, so it is completed with the germline J gene. The CDR3 totals 14 residues. Trimming removed 1 base at V and 4 bases at J, with 12 bases between. From germline, CDR1 is SGHRS and CDR2 YFSETQ. Variable domain in full (rest from reference TRBV5-1 and TRBJ2-7): KAGVTQTPRYLIKTRGQQVTLSCSPISGHRSVSWYQQTPGQGLQFLFEYFSETQRNKGNFPGRFSGRQFSNSRSEMNVSTLELGDSALYLCASSLSLTLYEQYFGPGTRLTVT.

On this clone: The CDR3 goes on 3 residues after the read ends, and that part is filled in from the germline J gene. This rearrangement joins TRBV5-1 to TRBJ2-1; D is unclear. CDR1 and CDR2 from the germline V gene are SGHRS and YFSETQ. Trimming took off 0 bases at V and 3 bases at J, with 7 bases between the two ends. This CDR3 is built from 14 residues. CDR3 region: CASSLEGNYNEQFF. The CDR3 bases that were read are TGCGCCAGCAGCTTGGAGGGCAACTACAATGAG.

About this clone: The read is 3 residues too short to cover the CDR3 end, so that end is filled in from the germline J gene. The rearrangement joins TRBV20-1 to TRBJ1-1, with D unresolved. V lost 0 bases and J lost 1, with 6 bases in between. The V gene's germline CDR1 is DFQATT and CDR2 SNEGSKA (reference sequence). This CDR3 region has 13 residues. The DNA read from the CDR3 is TGCAGTGCTAGAGATCCCGGGAACACTGAA. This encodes CSARDPGNTE. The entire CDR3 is CSARDPGNTEAFF.